Listed here are 5 T cell receptor beta chains from one sample, sequenced in a study of molecular identifiers for immune sequencing clone quantification. TCRdb reanalysed the PCR reads using MiXCR and keeps one entry per CDR3 protein. The data show about 640,000 distinct CDR3 sequences, approximately 20% seen once. Sequenced sample: naive CD8+ T cells from blood, with Jurkat cell RNA spiked in. The subset here: FACS-sorted CD8+CD4-CCR7+CD45RA+ naive T cells. The receptors were sampled from a human donor in good health. Some libraries in this study had Jurkat cell RNA spiked in.

This clonotype was found many times. V gene TRBV4-1 combines with J gene TRBJ2-3, with 8 bases that match TRBD1. V was clipped by 2 bases and J by 1 base; unmatched bases: 8. Germline CDR1 is MGHRA and CDR2 is YSYEKL. The CDR3 is 17 amino acids. This CDR3 reads CASSQLQGAGGTDTQYF. The CDR3 DNA sequence: TGCGCCAGCAGCCAACTTCAGGGGGCAGGTGGCACAGATACGCAGTATTTT.

About this clonotype itself: A much more abundant neighbour one base away suggests this may be a read error. The chain has TRBV27 and TRBJ2-3; 8 bases are a match to TRBD2. The CDR3 is 16 residues long. Germline CDR1 and CDR2: MNHEY and SMNVEV (reference sequence). With V trimmed by 4 bases and J by 4 bases, 10 bases remained unmatched. CDR3 sequence reads: CASSSTGTRWPDTQYF. CDR3 sequence (DNA): TGTGCCAGCAGTTCAACCGGGACTAGGTGGCCAGATACGCAGTATTTT.

A few counts support this clonotype. The chain links TRBV12-3 or TRBV12-4 to TRBJ2-7, with D hard to call. V was trimmed by 5 bases and J by 3 bases, leaving 14 bases between them. CDR3 size: 14 residues. CDR3 protein: CASSPRVINYEQYF. The CDR3 coding sequence is TGTGCCAGCAGTCCCCGGGTGATAAACTACGAGCAGTACTTC.

Concerning this clonotype itself: This may stem from a read error, because a much larger clone lies one nucleotide away. The chain has TRBV28 and TRBJ1-6, with D hard to call. Looked up from germline, CDR1 is MDHEN and CDR2 is SYDVKM. This CDR3 has 15 amino acids. The ends were cut back, 3 bases at V and 13 bases at J, with 19 bases in the middle. The CDR3 region has the DNA TGTGCCAGCAGTTTGCCCAAGATCCACGGTACCCCCCTCCACTTT. This gives the protein CASSLPKIHGTPLHF. Drawing the rest from reference TRBV28 and TRBJ1-6, the complete variable domain is DVKVTQSSRYLVKRTGEKVFLECVQDMDHENMFWYRQDPGLGLRLIYFSYDVKMKEKGDIPEGYSVSREKKERFSLILESASTNQTSMYLCASSLPKIHGTPLHFGNGTRLTVT.

Note on this clonotype: This may arise from a read error, as a much more abundant clone is one base away. The chain carries TRBV29-1 and TRBJ2-1, with TRBD1 matching over 9 bases. The CDR3 has 15 residues. V was clipped by 0 bases and J by 7 bases; unmatched bases: 7. CDR1 is SQVTM and CDR2 is ANQGSEA in the germline V gene. The CDR3 nucleotides are TGCAGCGTTGAAGATTATTCGGACAGGGGTAATGAGCAGTTCTTC. Protein sequence: CSVEDYSDRGNEQFF.